This TCR beta chain was profiled in a study of CD8 T cells in Susac syndrome. Random hexamers were used to reverse transcribe an amount of roughly 0.45 to 1 ug RNA. TCRdb re-called the immunoSEQ multiplex PCR reads with MiXCR, one entry per CDR3 protein. The sample lists some 160,000 distinct CDR3 sequences, around 94% seen once, with 0.12% in the top ten. Germline V lookup: CDR1 SQVTM, CDR2 ANQGSEA. The CDR3 has 13 amino acids. Trimming removed 4 bases at V and 0 bases at J, with 6 bases between. Sequencing was carried out using CD4+ T cells from PBMCs. The sequence was obtained from a human donor with Susac syndrome. This chain joins TRBV29-1 and TRBJ1-4; D is ambiguous. The CDR3 DNA reads TGCAGCGTTGTTGATGCAACTAATGAAAAACTGTTTTTT. It encodes CSVVDATNEKLFF.